These T cell receptor beta chains were read from a single sample in a study of T cells in Graves' hyperthyroidism and ophthalmopathy. TCRdb re-analysed the multiplex PCR reads in MiXCR, keeping a single row per CDR3 protein. The sample shows some 620,000 distinct CDR3 sequences, around 15% of them seen only once. Source material: blood. These receptors were collected from a young woman with Graves' hyperthyroidism. Both conserved end residues are trimmed from each CDR3.

TRBV20-1 SARLVLSSEQF
TRBV2 ASSEKTGDDGELF
TRBV11-2 ASSLVVVGELF
TRBV27 ASSLAGGPSNEQF
TRBV3-1 ASSQGWDTEAF
TRBV6-1 ASTLGLDYEQY
TRBV28 ASRITPSMSDEKLF
TRBV12-3/TRBV12-4 ASRQTGLSNTIY
TRBV5-1 ASSFSLRGDTQY
TRBV9 ASSDGLAGENIQY
TRBV19 ASTLSRLNGYT
TRBV7-2 ASSFRQGGGSLH
TRBV24-1 ATSERENGEQF
TRBV30 AWSVTETEAF
TRBV5-1 ASSLRLAGGPSTDTQY
TRBV9 ASSAGTAYQPQH
TRBV18 ASSPRGWSGHTEAF
TRBV7-8 ASSSIQGYNSPLH
TRBV20-1 SARKRGVGTEAF
TRBV6-1 ASNTGESTDTQY
TRBV27 ASSKPRLAGGPGEQF
TRBV11-2 ASSSRLAADTQY
TRBV12-3/TRBV12-4 ASRQSGGQTQY
TRBV7-2 ASSLEGPAGSYNEQF
TRBV2 ASSDRGHSNQPQH
TRBV18 ASSPGQDPNQPQH
TRBV6-1 ASRRAVVTEAF
TRBV7-3 ASSRGSQETQY
TRBV5-1 ASSLVDRFTDTQY
TRBV11-3 ASSSRGTGREKLF
TRBV6-1 ASSQRLRRTYEQY
TRBV30 AWDRDNEQF
TRBV2 ASSDFSGSPTYEQY
TRBV18 ASSPVGLARGSNEQF
TRBV18 ASSPPGTVGNTEAF
TRBV12-3/TRBV12-4 ASSFGPFLEQY
TRBV7-3 ASSLTSNPSGANVLT
TRBV5-6 ASSLGLGGLYTEAF
TRBV4-1 ASSQPVSGNTIY
TRBV11-2 ASLGGSGNEQF
TRBV20-1 SARVRPATQY
TRBV9 ASSPPWDGELF
TRBV3-1 ASSHSGLASNEQF
TRBV19 ASSIGRDDEQF
TRBV7-2 ASTSEGRGTYEQY
TRBV12-3/TRBV12-4 ASSLGGGADEQY
TRBV7-9 ASSLYFRAEKTQY
TRBV3-1 ASSRDIHEQY
TRBV27 ASHLGLQSNSPLH
TRBV20-1 SARGGTGLPYQPQH
TRBV5-1 ASTKGGAYEKLF